A single sample is the source of the 10 T cell receptor beta chains below, sequenced in a study of T cell responses to AZD1222 COVID-19 vaccine. Generated by immunoSEQ multiplex PCR, the TCRdb table keeps only in-frame clones and is missing some. The table includes 95,000 to 150,000 clones, roughly 90% detected once. This specimen consisted of peripheral blood, obtained on day 0 of AZD1222 vaccination. The source is an adult in good health.

In its sample, this clone was seen a few times. V usage is TRBV5-1 and J usage is TRBJ2-5, with a tentative D call TRBD2 (7 bases). Germline values: CDR1 SGHRS, CDR2 YFSETQ. The CDR3 contains 13 residues. Trimming shortened V by 6 bases and J by 5 bases, and 14 bases separated the two germline ends. The DNA of the CDR3 is TGCGCCAGCACTACTACGGGGGGCGAGACCCAGTACTTC. Protein sequence: CASTTTGGETQYF.

This clone was seen once. The chain has TRBV30 and TRBJ1-4; D perhaps matches TRBD1 (6 bases). CDR1 GTSNPN and CDR2 SVGIG come from the germline V gene (reference sequence). V was shortened by 5 bases and J by 5 bases, with 6 bases between the two germline ends. The CDR3 totals 11 residues. CDR3: CAWGQNEKLFF. In nucleotides, the CDR3 is TGTGCCTGGGGACAGAATGAAAAACTGTTTTTT.

V usage is TRBV6-5 and J usage is TRBJ2-7; D might be TRBD2 (6 bases). CDR3 length equals 14 residues. The germline CDR1 and CDR2 sequences are MNHEY and SVGAGI. The V end lost 10 bases, the J end lost 0 bases, and 16 bases lay between the germline ends. CDR3 region: CATGRTTSSYEQYF. CDR3 nucleotides: TGTGCCACGGGGAGGACCACCAGCTCCTACGAGCAGTACTTC.

This chain links TRBV27 with TRBJ1-2; 7 positions match TRBD1. With 2 bases clipped from V and 5 bases from J, the junction kept 2 bases outside the gene matches. Germline lookup yields CDR1 MNHEY and CDR2 SMNVEV (reference sequence). This CDR3 spans 13 amino acids. Written as DNA, the CDR3 is TGTGCCAGCAGTTTAACGACAGGGTATGGCTACACCTTC. Protein: CASSLTTGYGYTF.

The J gene is TRBJ2-7, the V gene TRBV13; D ambiguous. The CDR3 contains 11 residues. The ends were cut back, 3 bases at V and 5 bases at J, with 5 bases in the middle. CDR1 PRHDT and CDR2 FYEKMQ come from the germline V gene (reference sequence). The CDR3 DNA reads as TGTGCCAGCAGCTTTGGGAACGAGCAGTACTTC. Translation: CASSFGNEQYF.

The rearrangement uses TRBV28 and TRBJ1-3, with D unclear. The V end was cut by 3 bases, the J end by 4 bases, with 7 bases between. Germline CDR1 is MDHEN and CDR2 is SYDVKM. The CDR3 covers 13 residues. The chain's CDR3 is CASSLQVGNTIYF. The CDR3 DNA reads TGTGCCAGCAGTTTGCAGGTCGGAAACACCATATATTTT.

The J gene is TRBJ1-6, the V gene TRBV7-9; D gene unclear. This CDR3 has 13 amino acids. CDR1 is SEHNR and CDR2 is FQNEAQ in the germline V gene (reference sequence). Between the trimmed V and J ends, which lost 6 bases and 7 bases, there was a span of 10 bases. In DNA form, the CDR3 reads TGTGCCAGCAGGGCCGGGCCCAATTCACCCCTCCACTTT. Amino acid sequence: CASRAGPNSPLHF.

The chain has TRBV27 and TRBJ1-2; weak D call: TRBD1 (5 bases). This CDR3 is built from 14 residues. V lost 3 bases, J lost 1 base, and 9 bases lay in between. The V gene's germline CDR1 is MNHEY and CDR2 SMNVEV (reference sequence). CDR3 amino acids: CASSFGGGNYGYTF. The CDR3 nucleotides are TGTGCCAGCAGTTTCGGGGGGGGTAACTATGGCTACACCTTC.

The chain couples TRBV11-3 to TRBJ1-2, with D maybe TRBD1 (5 bases). The germline V and J ends were trimmed by 5 bases and 7 bases, with 14 bases remaining between them. This CDR3 spans 13 amino acids. CDR1 and CDR2 from the germline V gene are SGHNT and YENEEA. The chain's CDR3 is CASSLSGVGGYTF. CDR3 in DNA: TGTGCCAGCAGCCTCTCGGGGGTCGGTGGCTACACCTTC.

The CDR3 protein is CASSHGVAGGPTGELFF. Written as DNA, the CDR3 is TGTGCCAGCAGTCACGGGGTAGCGGGGGGTCCAACCGGGGAGCTGTTTTTT. This chain links TRBV7-2 with TRBJ2-2; 10 bases agree with TRBD2. Unmatched junction bases numbered 12, after V lost 6 bases and J lost 5 bases. Germline CDR1 is SGHTA and CDR2 is FQGNSA. This CDR3 contains 17 residues.